A single sample gave rise to the 10 T cell receptor beta chains below, sequenced in a study of T cells in Graves' hyperthyroidism and ophthalmopathy. TCR beta CDR3 region amplification was performed from RNA transcripts. With the HTBI primer set, the TCR CDR3 went through a first round of RT-PCR. Each CDR3 protein gets one entry after TCRdb re-called the multiplex PCR reads with MiXCR. The repertoire holds about 400,000 distinct CDR3 sequences, with about 15% as singletons. The sample was blood. The receptor source for this set is a woman aged 25 to 39 with Graves' hyperthyroidism.

In its sample, this clonotype was seen once. The V and J genes are TRBV25-1 and TRBJ2-7; 7 bases agree with TRBD2. The CDR3 length is 13 residues. The germline CDR1 and CDR2 sequences are MGHDK and SYGVNS. V was pared by 6 bases and J by 0 bases, with 2 bases of the junction left unmatched. The DNA for the CDR3 is TGTGCCAGCAGAAGCGGGAACTCCTACGAGCAGTACTTC. Encoded protein: CASRSGNSYEQYF.

This clonotype occurred many times. CDR3 sequence reads: CSASRRWSNMNTEAFF. The CDR3 bases are TGCAGTGCTAGCCGCCGTTGGTCTAATATGAACACTGAAGCTTTCTTT. This chain uses TRBV20-1 with TRBJ1-1; D call uncertain. The CDR3 runs 16 residues. The germline CDR1 and CDR2 sequences are DFQATT and SNEGSKA (reference sequence). V lost 3 bases, J lost 0 bases, and 17 bases lay in between.

The table lists this clonotype with a few counts. The chain carries TRBV12-3 or TRBV12-4 and TRBJ1-6, with a tentative D call TRBD1 (6 bases). Between the trimmed V and J ends, which lost 5 bases and 9 bases, there was a span of 23 bases. CDR3 length equals 17 residues. CDR3 in DNA: TGTGCCAGCAGTCGCGAAACAGGGAGCGGGGGCAGTTCACCCCTCCACTTT. It specifies CASSRETGSGGSSPLHF.

This clonotype was observed many times. This chain joins TRBV5-1 and TRBJ2-7, with a tentative D call TRBD2 (5 bases). Germline-derived CDR1 and CDR2 are SGHRS and YFSETQ. V was trimmed by 4 bases and J by 2 bases, leaving 16 bases between them. This CDR3 is 15 amino acids long. CDR3 loop: CASSRGLPSTYEQYF. The CDR3 DNA reads TGCGCCAGCAGCCGGGGTTTGCCGTCAACCTACGAGCAGTACTTC. Complete variable domain (other parts from reference TRBV5-1 and TRBJ2-7): KAGVTQTPRYLIKTRGQQVTLSCSPISGHRSVSWYQQTPGQGLQFLFEYFSETQRNKGNFPGRFSGRQFSNSRSEMNVSTLELGDSALYLCASSRGLPSTYEQYFGPGTRLTVT.

The genes are TRBV15 and TRBJ1-5, with 7 bases matching TRBD1. The CDR3 is 15 residues long. J was trimmed by 6 bases and V by 5 bases; bases with no gene match: 10. Germline assignment: CDR1 LNHNV and CDR2 YYDKDF (reference sequence). CDR3 bases: TGTGCCACCAGCTCCCCCGAGACAGGGCTTCAGCCCCAGCATTTT. Protein sequence: CATSSPETGLQPQHF.

This clonotype has at least ten counts. V and J are TRBV3-1 and TRBJ1-4, with no clear D. There are 14 residues in the CDR3. The V and J ends lost 0 bases and 5 bases respectively, with 7 bases between them. Germline CDR1 and CDR2: LGHDT and YNNKEL (reference sequence). The CDR3 protein is CASSQEKQNEKLFF. The CDR3 DNA reads TGTGCCAGCAGCCAAGAAAAACAGAATGAAAAACTGTTTTTT.

The chain combines TRBV7-2 with TRBJ1-5; the D gene is possibly TRBD1 (6 bases). Trimming took 4 bases from V and 3 from J, leaving 13 bases between them. The CDR3 is 15 residues long. Germline-derived CDR1 and CDR2 are SGHTA and FQGNSA. The chain's CDR3 is CASSSTGSNNQPQHF. As DNA, the CDR3 is TGTGCCAGCAGCTCCACAGGGTCTAACAATCAGCCCCAGCATTTT.

Concerning this clonotype itself: The germline gene is not matched at one end of the junction; a read error may be the cause. CDR3 bases: TGTGCCGGCAGCCAGGGTAGCGGAGCAGGATACGAGCAGTACTTC. Translation gives CAGSQGSGAGYEQYF. The chain has TRBV3-1 and TRBJ2-7; D may be TRBD2 (6 bases). In germline, CDR1 is LGHDT, CDR2 YNNKEL (reference sequence). CDR3 length: 15 amino acids.

This clonotype was counted a few times. The CDR3 loop is CASSSLGDGYNEQFF. For the CDR3, the DNA is TGTGCCAGCAGTTCCCTAGGGGATGGGTACAATGAGCAGTTCTTC. J is TRBJ2-1 and V is TRBV6-1; possibly TRBD1 for D (5 bases). V was trimmed by 5 bases and J by 4 bases, leaving 15 bases between them. The CDR3 sequence is 15 residues long. Germline V lookup: CDR1 MNHNS, CDR2 SASEGT.

J is TRBJ2-2 and V is TRBV12-3 or TRBV12-4; 9 bases align to TRBD1. This CDR3 contains 15 residues. Losses at the gene ends were 6 bases for V and 5 bases for J; bases not matched to a gene: 7. CDR3 in amino acids: CASSPRQGETGELFF. The CDR3 nucleotides are TGTGCCAGCAGCCCCCGACAGGGGGAGACCGGGGAGCTGTTTTTT.